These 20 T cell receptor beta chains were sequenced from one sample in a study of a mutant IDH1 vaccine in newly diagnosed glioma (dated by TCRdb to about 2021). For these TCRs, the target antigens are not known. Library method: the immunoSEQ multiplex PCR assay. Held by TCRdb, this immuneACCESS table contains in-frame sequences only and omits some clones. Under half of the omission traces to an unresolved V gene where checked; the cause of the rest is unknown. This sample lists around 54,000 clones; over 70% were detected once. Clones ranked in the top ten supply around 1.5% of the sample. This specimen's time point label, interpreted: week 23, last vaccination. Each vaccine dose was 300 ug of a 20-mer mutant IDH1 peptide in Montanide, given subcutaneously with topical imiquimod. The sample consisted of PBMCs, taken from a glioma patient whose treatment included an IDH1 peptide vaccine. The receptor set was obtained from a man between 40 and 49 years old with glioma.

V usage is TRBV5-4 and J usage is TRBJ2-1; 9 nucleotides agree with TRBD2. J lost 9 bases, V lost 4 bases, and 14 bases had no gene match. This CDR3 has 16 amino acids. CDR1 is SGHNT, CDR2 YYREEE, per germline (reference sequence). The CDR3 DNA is TGTGCCAGCAGCCTGAGTCTAGCGGGAAAACGGGGTGAGCAGTTCTTC. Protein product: CASSLSLAGKRGEQFF.

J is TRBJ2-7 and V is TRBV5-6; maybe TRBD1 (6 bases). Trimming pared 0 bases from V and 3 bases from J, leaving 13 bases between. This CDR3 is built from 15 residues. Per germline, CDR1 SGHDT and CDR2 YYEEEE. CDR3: CASSLGAGVSYEQYF. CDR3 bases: TGTGCCAGCAGCTTGGGGGCAGGGGTAAGCTACGAGCAGTACTTC.

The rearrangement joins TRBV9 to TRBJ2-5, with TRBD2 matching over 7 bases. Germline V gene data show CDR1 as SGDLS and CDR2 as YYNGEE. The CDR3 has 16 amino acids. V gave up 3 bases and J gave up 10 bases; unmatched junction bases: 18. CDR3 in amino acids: CASSAGWTPKREGQYF. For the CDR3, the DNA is TGTGCCAGCAGCGCAGGCTGGACCCCTAAGAGGGAGGGCCAGTACTTC. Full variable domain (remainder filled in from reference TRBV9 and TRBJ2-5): DSGVTQTPKHLITATGQRVTLRCSPRSGDLSVYWYQQSLDQGLQFLIQYYNGEERAKGNILERFSAQQFPDLHSELNLSSLELGDSALYFCASSAGWTPKREGQYFGPGTRLLVL.

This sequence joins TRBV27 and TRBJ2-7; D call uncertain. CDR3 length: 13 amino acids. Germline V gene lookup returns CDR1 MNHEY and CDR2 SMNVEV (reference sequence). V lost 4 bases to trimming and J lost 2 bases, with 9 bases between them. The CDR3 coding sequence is TGTGCCAGCAGTTCTGTGGAGACCTACGAGCAGTACTTC. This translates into CASSSVETYEQYF.

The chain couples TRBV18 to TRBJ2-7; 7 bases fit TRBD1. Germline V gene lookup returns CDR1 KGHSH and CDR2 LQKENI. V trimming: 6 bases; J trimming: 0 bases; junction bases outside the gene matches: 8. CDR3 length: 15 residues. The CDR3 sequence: CASSSDRVPSYEQYF. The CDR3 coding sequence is TGTGCCAGCTCGTCCGACAGGGTTCCCTCCTACGAGCAGTACTTC.

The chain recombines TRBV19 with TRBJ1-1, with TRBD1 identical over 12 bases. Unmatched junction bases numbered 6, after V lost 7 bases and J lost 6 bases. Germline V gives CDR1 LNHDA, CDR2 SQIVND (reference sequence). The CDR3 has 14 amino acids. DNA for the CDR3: TGTGCCAGTAACCCGGGACAGGGGGCTGCTGAAGCTTTCTTT. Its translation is CASNPGQGAAEAFF.

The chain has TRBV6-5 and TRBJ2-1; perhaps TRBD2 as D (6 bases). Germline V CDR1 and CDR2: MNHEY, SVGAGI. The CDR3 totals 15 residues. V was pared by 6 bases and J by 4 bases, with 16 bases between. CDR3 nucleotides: TGTGCCAGCAGCCCGTTACTAGCAGCTTACAATGAGCAGTTCTTC. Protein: CASSPLLAAYNEQFF.

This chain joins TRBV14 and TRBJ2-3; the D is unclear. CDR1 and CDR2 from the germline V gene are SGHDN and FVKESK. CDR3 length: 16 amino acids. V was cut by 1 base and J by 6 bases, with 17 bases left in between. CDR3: CASSQVPGWSSDTQYF. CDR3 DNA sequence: TGTGCCAGCAGCCAAGTTCCGGGTTGGAGTTCGGATACGCAGTATTTT.

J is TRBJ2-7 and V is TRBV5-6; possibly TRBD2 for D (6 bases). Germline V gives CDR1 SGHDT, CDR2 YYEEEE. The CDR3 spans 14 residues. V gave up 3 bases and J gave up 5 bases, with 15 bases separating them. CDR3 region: CASSWREIPHEQYF. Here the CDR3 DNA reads TGTGCCAGCAGCTGGCGGGAAATCCCTCACGAGCAGTACTTC. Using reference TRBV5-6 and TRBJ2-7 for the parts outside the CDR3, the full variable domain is DAGVTQSPTHLIKTRGQQVTLRCSPKSGHDTVSWYQQALGQGPQFIFQYYEEEERQRGNFPDRFSGHQFPNYSSELNVNALLLGDSALYLCASSWREIPHEQYFGPGTRLTVT.

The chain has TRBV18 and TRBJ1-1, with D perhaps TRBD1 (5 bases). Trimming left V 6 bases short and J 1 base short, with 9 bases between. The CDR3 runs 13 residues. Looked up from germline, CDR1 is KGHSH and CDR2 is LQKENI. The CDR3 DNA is TGTGCCAGCTCGGGGACGGCGAACACTGAAGCTTTCTTT. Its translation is CASSGTANTEAFF.

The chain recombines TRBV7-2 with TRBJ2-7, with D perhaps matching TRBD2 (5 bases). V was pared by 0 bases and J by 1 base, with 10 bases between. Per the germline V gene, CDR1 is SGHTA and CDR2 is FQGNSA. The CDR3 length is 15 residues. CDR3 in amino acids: CASSLATTLSYEQYF. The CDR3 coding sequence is TGTGCCAGCAGCTTAGCGACTACACTATCCTACGAGCAGTACTTC.

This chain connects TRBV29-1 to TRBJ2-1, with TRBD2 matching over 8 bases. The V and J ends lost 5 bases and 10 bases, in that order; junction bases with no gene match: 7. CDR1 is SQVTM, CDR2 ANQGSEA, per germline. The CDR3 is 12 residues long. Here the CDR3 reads CSVSSGIGEQFF. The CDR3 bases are TGCAGCGTTAGTAGCGGGATCGGCGAGCAGTTCTTC.

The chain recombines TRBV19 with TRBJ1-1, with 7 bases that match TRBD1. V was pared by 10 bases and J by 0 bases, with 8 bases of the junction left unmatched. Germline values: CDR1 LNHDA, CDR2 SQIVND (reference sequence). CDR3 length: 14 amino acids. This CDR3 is CATRQGIMNTEAFF. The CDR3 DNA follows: TGTGCCACCCGACAGGGAATCATGAACACTGAAGCTTTCTTT.

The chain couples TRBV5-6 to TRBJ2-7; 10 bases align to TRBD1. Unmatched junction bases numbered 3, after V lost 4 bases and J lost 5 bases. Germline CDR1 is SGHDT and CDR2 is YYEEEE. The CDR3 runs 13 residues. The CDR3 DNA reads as TGTGCCAGCAGCAGAGGGACAGGGGACGAGCAGTACTTC. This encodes CASSRGTGDEQYF.

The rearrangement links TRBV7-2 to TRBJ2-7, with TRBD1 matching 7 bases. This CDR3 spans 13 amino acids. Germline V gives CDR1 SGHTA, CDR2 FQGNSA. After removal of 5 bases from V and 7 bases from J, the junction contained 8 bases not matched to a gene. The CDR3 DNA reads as TGTGCCAGCAGCCGTGACAGGGCGAGTGAGCAGTACTTC. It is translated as CASSRDRASEQYF.

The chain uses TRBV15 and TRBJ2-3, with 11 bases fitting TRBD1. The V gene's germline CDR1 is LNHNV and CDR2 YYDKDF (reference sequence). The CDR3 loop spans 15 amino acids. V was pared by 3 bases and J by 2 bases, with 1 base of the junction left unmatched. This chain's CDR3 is CATSRGQGVTDTQYF. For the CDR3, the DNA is TGTGCCACCAGCAGGGGACAGGGGGTCACAGATACGCAGTATTTT.

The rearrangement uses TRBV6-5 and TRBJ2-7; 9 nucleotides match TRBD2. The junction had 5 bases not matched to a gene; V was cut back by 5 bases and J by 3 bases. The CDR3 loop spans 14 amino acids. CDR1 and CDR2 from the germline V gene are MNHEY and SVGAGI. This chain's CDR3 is CASSRRAGGYEQYF. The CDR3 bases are TGTGCCAGCAGTAGGAGAGCGGGAGGCTACGAGCAGTACTTC.

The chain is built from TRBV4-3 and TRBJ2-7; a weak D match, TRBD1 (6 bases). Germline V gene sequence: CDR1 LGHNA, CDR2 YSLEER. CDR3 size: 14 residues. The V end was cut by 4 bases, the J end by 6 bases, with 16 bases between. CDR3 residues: CASSLTGSAAEQYF. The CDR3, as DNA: TGCGCCAGCAGCCTAACAGGGTCAGCTGCCGAGCAGTACTTC.

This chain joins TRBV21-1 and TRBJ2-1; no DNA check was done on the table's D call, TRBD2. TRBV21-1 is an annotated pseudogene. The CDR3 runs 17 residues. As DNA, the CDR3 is TGTGCCAGCACCCTAAAGGGCAGAGCGGGAGGGCCTAATGAGCAGTTCTTC. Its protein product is CASTLKGRAGGPNEQFF.

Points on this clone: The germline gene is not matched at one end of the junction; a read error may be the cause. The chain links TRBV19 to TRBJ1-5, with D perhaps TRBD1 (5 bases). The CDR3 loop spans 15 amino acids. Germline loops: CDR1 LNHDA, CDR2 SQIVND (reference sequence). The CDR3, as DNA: TGTGCCAGTACCGGGACGGAGAGTAGCTATCAGCCCCAGCATTTT. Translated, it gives CASTGTESSYQPQHF.